The rows below give T cell receptor beta chains drawn from one sample of a study of identical twins. Each CDR3 protein gets one entry after TCRdb re-called the 5' RACE reads with MiXCR. The data show about 250,000 distinct CDR3 sequences, approximately 8% seen once. The data were also submitted as part of a second study, on yellow fever vaccine responses in identical twins.

Sequencing input: CD8+ T cells sorted from blood. The receptors stem from a young woman in good health. Both conserved end residues are part of each CDR3. D genes are given only for firm matches. Only part of the rows carry a size: once, few, many, or a class if the clone is expanded.

D	V	length	size	J	CDR3	DNA
-	TRBV5-1	14	many	TRBJ2-2	CASSSRIDTGELFF	TGCGCCAGCAGCTCCCGGATCGACACCGGGGAGCTGTTTTTT
TRBD1	TRBV6-1	15	-	TRBJ2-5	CASSPGTAARETQYF	TGTGCCAGCAGTCCCGGGACAGCTGCTCGAGAGACCCAGTACTTC
-	TRBV29-1	15	many	TRBJ2-5	CSVEDPGKYQETQYF	TGCAGCGTTGAAGATCCGGGCAAGTACCAAGAGACCCAGTACTTC
TRBD1	TRBV5-1	16	-	TRBJ2-7	CASSFETGGLFYEQYF	TGCGCCAGCAGCTTTGAGACAGGGGGCCTTTTCTACGAGCAGTACTTC
-	TRBV5-5	12	many	TRBJ2-7	CASTLWGDEQYF	TGTGCCAGCACCCTTTGGGGGGACGAGCAGTACTTC
-	TRBV5-1	15	few	TRBJ1-1	CASTHLTGLNTEAFF	TGCGCCAGCACCCACCTAACAGGGCTGAACACTGAAGCTTTCTTT
TRBD2	TRBV7-9	13	few	TRBJ2-3	CASWNGGAGTQYF	TGTGCCAGCTGGAACGGGGGGGCCGGTACGCAGTATTTT
-	TRBV9	15	many	TRBJ2-7	CASSLGLTPGYEQYF	TGTGCCAGCAGCCTCGGACTTACCCCGGGGTACGAGCAGTACTTC
TRBD2	TRBV11-2	20	many	TRBJ2-1	CASSPPLGLAGPSLYNEQFF	TGTGCCAGCAGCCCCCCACTCGGACTAGCGGGACCTTCACTTTACAATGAGCAGTTCTTC
-	TRBV7-9	15	-	TRBJ2-2	CASSPAKGVAGELFF	TGTGCCAGCAGCCCGGCCAAGGGAGTGGCCGGGGAGCTGTTTTTT
TRBD2	TRBV11-2	18	few	TRBJ2-3	CASSWDRALATNTDTQYF	TGTGCCAGCAGCTGGGACCGGGCACTAGCGACAAACACAGATACGCAGTATTTT
-	TRBV7-9	13	many	TRBJ2-1	CASSSTLSFEQFF	TGTGCCAGCAGCTCAACACTTAGTTTTGAGCAGTTCTTC
TRBD1	TRBV6-1	14	few	TRBJ2-1	CASRRQGDYNEQFF	TGTGCCAGCAGGAGACAGGGCGACTACAATGAGCAGTTCTTC
-	TRBV5-1	15	few	TRBJ1-2	CASSSGTRRVYGYTF	TGCGCCAGCAGCTCCGGGACAAGGAGGGTCTATGGCTACACCTTC
TRBD2	TRBV4-1	16	-	TRBJ2-3	CASSQDRGGGTDTQYF	TGCGCCAGCAGCCAAGATCGGGGGGGTGGCACAGATACGCAGTATTTT
-	TRBV28	16	many	TRBJ2-6	CASRSYRDSGANVLTF	TGTGCCAGCAGATCTTACAGGGACTCTGGGGCCAACGTCCTGACTTTC
-	TRBV5-5	16	-	TRBJ2-2	CASSLVPPPNTGELFF	TGTGCCAGCAGCTTGGTCCCACCCCCGAACACCGGGGAGCTGTTTTTT
-	TRBV7-6	15	-	TRBJ2-3	CASTLASRDTDTQYF	TGTGCCAGCACCCTAGCTAGCAGAGACACAGATACGCAGTATTTT
TRBD1	TRBV11-2	14	few	TRBJ2-2	CASSFRGSTGELFF	TGTGCCAGCAGCTTCAGGGGGAGTACCGGGGAGCTGTTTTTT
TRBD1	TRBV24-1	15	many	TRBJ2-2	CATSDWDRSSGELFF	TGTGCCACCAGTGATTGGGACAGGTCTTCCGGGGAGCTGTTTTTT
-	TRBV28	14	many	TRBJ2-1	CASSIFTLVDEQFF	TGTGCCAGCAGCATCTTCACGCTAGTGGATGAGCAGTTCTTC
TRBD2	TRBV5-1	16	-	TRBJ2-1	CASSLVAGVAYNEQFF	TGCGCCAGCAGCTTGGTAGCGGGAGTAGCCTACAATGAGCAGTTCTTC
-	TRBV10-3	14	many	TRBJ2-5	CAISDAGLFQTQYF	TGTGCCATCAGTGATGCGGGACTCTTCCAGACCCAGTACTTC
-	TRBV28	15	-	TRBJ2-3	CASSSSIAFTDTQYF	TGTGCCAGCAGTTCCTCGATAGCCTTCACAGATACGCAGTATTTT